The 22 T cell receptor beta chains reported below all come from one sample, sequenced in a study of T cells in Graves' hyperthyroidism and ophthalmopathy. Amplification yielded TCR beta CDR3 regions, with RNA transcripts as the source. RT-PCR in the first round (using the HTBI primer set) targeted the TCR CDR3. TCRdb reanalysed the multiplex PCR reads using MiXCR and keeps one entry per CDR3 protein. The sample lists 300,000 to 350,000 distinct CDR3 sequences; about 14% were seen once. Sequencing was carried out using blood. The source of these receptors is a woman aged 25-40 years with Graves' hyperthyroidism.

This clonotype came up many times. V gene TRBV29-1 combines with J gene TRBJ2-1; 9 bases are a match to TRBD1. The ends lost 5 bases at V and 8 bases at J; junction bases unmatched: 10. This CDR3 is 14 amino acids long. The germline CDR1 and CDR2 sequences are SQVTM and ANQGSEA. CDR3 nucleotides: TGCAGCGTTCTCCGGGACAGGGTGATCGATGAGCAGTTCTTC. It specifies CSVLRDRVIDEQFF.

This clonotype was seen repeatedly, ten times or more. The V gene is TRBV7-9, the J gene TRBJ2-1; D not resolved. Germline CDR1 and CDR2: SEHNR and FQNEAQ (reference sequence). Trimming cost V 8 bases and J 2 bases, with 22 bases left between them. CDR3 length: 17 residues. The CDR3 sequence is CASADPPLLAAYNEQFF. The CDR3 region has the DNA TGTGCCAGCGCCGACCCCCCGCTGTTGGCAGCCTACAATGAGCAGTTCTTC. Using reference TRBV7-9 and TRBJ2-1 for the parts outside the CDR3, the full variable domain is DTGVSQNPRHKITKRGQNVTFRCDPISEHNRLYWYRQTLGQGPEFLTYFQNEAQLEKSRLLSDRFSAERPKGSFSTLEIQRTEQGDSAMYLCASADPPLLAAYNEQFFGPGTRLTVL.

This clonotype came up a few times. The chain combines TRBV6-1 with TRBJ2-7, with D tentatively TRBD1 (7 bases). Trimming took off 6 bases at V and 1 base at J, with 16 bases between the two ends. The CDR3 spans 15 residues. Germline CDR1 MNHNS, CDR2 SASEGT. The chain's CDR3 is CASRAQGGESYEQYF. Written as DNA, the CDR3 is TGTGCCAGCAGGGCCCAGGGGGGCGAATCCTACGAGCAGTACTTC.

A few counts support this clonotype. This chain uses TRBV25-1 with TRBJ1-5; D remains unclear. Germline CDR1 and CDR2: MGHDK and SYGVNS. The CDR3 is made up of 15 amino acids. The V and J ends lost 3 bases and 5 bases respectively, with 14 bases between them. The CDR3 spells CASSDFSGYDQPQHF. In DNA form, the CDR3 reads TGTGCCAGCAGTGATTTTTCGGGTTATGATCAGCCCCAGCATTTT.

There are many counts of this clonotype. The gene calls are TRBV20-1 and TRBJ2-3; 10 nucleotides align to TRBD2. Germline CDR1 reads DFQATT; CDR2 reads SNEGSKA (reference sequence). There are 19 residues in the CDR3. Trimming cost V 3 bases and J 0 bases; bases outside gene matches: 15. Here the CDR3 DNA reads TGCAGTGCTAGGGAGGCCAGCGGGAGGGCCGGCCGGAGCACAGATACGCAGTATTTT. It encodes CSAREASGRAGRSTDTQYF.

This clonotype was observed at least ten times. J is TRBJ2-7 and V is TRBV12-3 or TRBV12-4; no clear D. V shed 6 bases and J shed 6 bases, with 21 bases lying between them. This CDR3 has 15 amino acids. The CDR3 DNA follows: TGTGCCAGCAGCCCAAGGGTAGGGTTTTCTGGCGAGCAGTACTTC. Translated, it gives CASSPRVGFSGEQYF.

This chain joins TRBV6-2 or TRBV6-3 and TRBJ1-1; D gene ambiguous. The CDR3 consists of 14 residues. Deletions cut 6 bases from V and 5 bases from J, with 16 bases between. CDR1 is MNHEY, CDR2 SVGEGT, per germline. CDR3 sequence (DNA): TGTGCCAGCAGGTCGAGTGGGTGGAATACTGAAGCTTTCTTT. Its translation: CASRSSGWNTEAFF.

This rearrangement joins TRBV20-1 to TRBJ2-3, with 10 positions matching TRBD2. V lost 5 bases and J lost 0; bases outside the gene matches: 5. CDR1 and CDR2 (germline): DFQATT, SNEGSKA (reference sequence). This CDR3 has 15 residues. The CDR3 spells CSAEGLAASTDTQYF. CDR3 nucleotide sequence: TGCAGTGCTGAAGGACTAGCGGCGAGCACAGATACGCAGTATTTT.

This clonotype was recorded many times. This rearrangement joins TRBV2 to TRBJ1-1, with 8 positions matching TRBD1. V lost 5 bases and J lost 5; bases outside the gene matches: 4. The CDR3 extends over 13 amino acids. CDR1 and CDR2 from the germline V gene are SNHLY and FYNNEI. In DNA, the CDR3 is TGTGCCAGCAGTCGACAGGGGATAACTGAAGCTTTCTTT. This translates into CASSRQGITEAFF.

This clonotype was seen a few times. The chain couples TRBV7-9 to TRBJ2-1, with D tentatively TRBD1 (6 bases). The germline V gene has CDR1 SEHNR and CDR2 FQNEAQ (reference sequence). The V end was cut by 2 bases, the J end by 7 bases, with 18 bases between. CDR3 size: 16 residues. The CDR3 reads CASSLRPLPRGNEQFF. In nucleotides, the CDR3 is TGTGCCAGCAGCTTAAGACCGCTTCCCAGGGGAAATGAGCAGTTCTTC.

With respect to this clonotype: A much larger clone differs by one base, so this may be a read error. The chain is built from TRBV30 and TRBJ2-7, with TRBD1 as a possible D gene (6 bases). The CDR3 loop spans 13 amino acids. Trimming pared 5 bases from V and 2 bases from J, leaving 13 bases between. CDR1 GTSNPN and CDR2 SVGIG come from the germline V gene (reference sequence). CDR3 region: CAWARDTAYEQYF. CDR3 nucleotides: TGTGCCTGGGCCCGGGACACAGCCTACGAGCAGTACTTC.

This clonotype was observed a few times. The chain joins TRBV5-6 to TRBJ1-3, with a weak D call TRBD1 (5 bases). The CDR3 runs to 15 residues. Deletions cut 0 bases from V and 4 bases from J, with 11 bases between. Germline assignment: CDR1 SGHDT and CDR2 YYEEEE. CDR3 nucleotide sequence: TGTGCCAGCAGCTTGGTGCGGACACCCGGAAACACCATATATTTT. It is translated as CASSLVRTPGNTIYF. The full variable domain, with the rest looked up from reference TRBV5-6 and TRBJ1-3, is DAGVTQSPTHLIKTRGQQVTLRCSPKSGHDTVSWYQQALGQGPQFIFQYYEEEERQRGNFPDRFSGHQFPNYSSELNVNALLLGDSALYLCASSLVRTPGNTIYFGEGSWLTVV.

A few counts support this clonotype. Here the CDR3 reads CSAGGVEQYF. CDR3 in DNA: TGCAGCGCCGGTGGAGTCGAGCAGTACTTC. The V call is TRBV29-1, the J call TRBJ2-7, with D uncertain. CDR3 length: 10 amino acids. Germline CDR1 and CDR2: SQVTM and ANQGSEA. V shed 7 bases and J shed 6 bases, with 10 bases lying between them.

The table lists this clonotype with a few counts. This chain joins TRBV28 and TRBJ2-2, with D maybe TRBD1 (6 bases). V was pared by 2 bases and J by 5 bases, with 9 bases between. The CDR3 runs 14 residues. Germline CDR1 and CDR2: MDHEN and SYDVKM. CDR3 coding DNA: TGTGCCAGCAGTTTACAGGGGTGGACCGGGGAGCTGTTTTTT. Its translation is CASSLQGWTGELFF.

This clonotype was observed many times. The chain combines TRBV20-1 with TRBJ2-1; 7 bases are a match to TRBD2. The CDR3 is 13 amino acids. After removal of 3 bases from V and 9 bases from J, the junction contained 8 bases not matched to a gene. Germline V lookup: CDR1 DFQATT, CDR2 SNEGSKA (reference sequence). The CDR3 region has the DNA TGCAGTGCTAGCGAGCGGGAAGCGGGTGAGCAGTTCTTC. Translation gives CSASEREAGEQFF.

The rearrangement uses TRBV10-3 and TRBJ1-2; TRBD1 agrees at 7 bases. CDR3 length equals 12 residues. CDR1 is ENHRY, CDR2 SYGVKD, per germline. Unmatched junction bases numbered 8, after V lost 9 bases and J lost 7 bases. The CDR3 DNA is TGTGCCATAGCACAGGGGTCTTCTGGCTACACCTTC. Amino acid sequence: CAIAQGSSGYTF.

This clonotype was counted only a few times. This chain connects TRBV7-9 to TRBJ2-5, with D hard to call. This CDR3 is built from 15 residues. Germline V gives CDR1 SEHNR, CDR2 FQNEAQ (reference sequence). V was cut by 6 bases and J by 1 base, with 15 bases left in between. The CDR3: CASSTWTGGQETQYF. The CDR3 coding sequence is TGTGCCAGCAGTACCTGGACCGGCGGCCAAGAGACCCAGTACTTC.

This clonotype has more than one count but fewer than ten. The rearrangement links TRBV27 to TRBJ2-5; 7 bases match TRBD2. The CDR3 sequence is 12 residues long. The trim removed 4 bases at V and 13 bases at J, leaving 9 bases unmatched. Germline values: CDR1 MNHEY, CDR2 SMNVEV (reference sequence). This CDR3 reads CASSWVRGTMYF. CDR3 sequence (DNA): TGTGCCAGCAGTTGGGTTCGCGGGACTATGTACTTC.

This clonotype was seen more than once but under ten times. The chain couples TRBV11-2 to TRBJ2-5, with a weak D call TRBD1 (6 bases). This CDR3 spans 15 amino acids. From germline, CDR1 is SGHAT and CDR2 FQNNGV. V lost 0 bases and J lost 5, with 13 bases in between. The CDR3 reads CASSLDRGQGETQYF. As DNA, the CDR3 is TGTGCCAGCAGCTTAGATCGTGGCCAGGGGGAGACCCAGTACTTC.

This clonotype was counted at least ten times. The rearrangement joins TRBV30 to TRBJ1-1, with a possible D match to TRBD1 (5 bases). Germline loops: CDR1 GTSNPN, CDR2 SVGIG (reference sequence). Trimming took off 0 bases at V and 5 bases at J, with 13 bases between the two ends. The CDR3 contains 14 residues. This chain's CDR3 is CAWSVWTSRTEAFF. The DNA for the CDR3 is TGTGCCTGGAGTGTTTGGACATCACGGACTGAAGCTTTCTTT.

This clonotype has only a few counts. The chain carries TRBV9 and TRBJ2-3; D unresolved. The germline V and J ends were trimmed by 0 bases and 6 bases, with 14 bases remaining between them. This CDR3 spans 15 amino acids. Germline V gene sequence: CDR1 SGDLS, CDR2 YYNGEE. The CDR3 loop is CASSVDPAESDTQYF. The DNA for the CDR3 is TGTGCCAGCAGCGTAGATCCCGCCGAGTCGGATACGCAGTATTTT.

The rearrangement links TRBV7-3 to TRBJ2-1; weak D call: TRBD1 (5 bases). The germline V gene encodes CDR1 SGHTA and CDR2 FQGTGA. The V end lost 0 bases, the J end lost 8 bases, and 11 bases lay between the germline ends. CDR3 length: 14 amino acids. As DNA, the CDR3 is TGTGCCAGCAGCTTAACAGGGCAAGGGGATGAGCAGTTCTTC. It is translated as CASSLTGQGDEQFF.